The next 8 T cell receptor beta chains were all read from a single sample in a study of cytomegalovirus exposure and HLA in healthy donors. Primers for the PCR totalled 60 Vbeta and 13 Jbeta. Here immunoSEQ multiplex PCR was the method, and the copy in TCRdb shows in-frame clones only, minus some. In all, the sample yields around 75,000 clones. Specimen: PBMCs. Receptors originate from an older woman in good health and CMV-seronegative.

The chain links TRBV11-3 to TRBJ2-4; perhaps TRBD1 as D (6 bases). Germline CDR1 is SGHNT and CDR2 is YENEEA. Trimming cost V 5 bases and J 6 bases, with 17 bases left between them. This CDR3 contains 15 residues. CDR3 nucleotides: TGTGCCAGCAGCCCAGGACAGAGGTTGGGAAACATTCAGTACTTC. It encodes CASSPGQRLGNIQYF.

V usage is TRBV7-3 and J usage is TRBJ2-7; no definite D call. Trimming took off 3 bases at V and 0 bases at J, with 3 bases between the two ends. The germline gives CDR1 SGHTA, CDR2 FQGTGA. The CDR3 extends over 12 amino acids. CDR3 protein: CASSFSSYEQYF. The CDR3 nucleotides read TGTGCCAGCAGCTTTAGCTCCTACGAGCAGTACTTC.

The chain couples TRBV11-2 to TRBJ2-5, with 10 positions matching TRBD2. The length of the CDR3 is 17 residues. With 5 bases clipped from V and 4 bases from J, the junction kept 13 bases outside the gene matches. Germline CDR1 and CDR2: SGHAT and FQNNGV. The CDR3 region is CASSHGASGSLGETQYF. Written as DNA, the CDR3 is TGTGCCAGCAGCCACGGGGCTAGCGGGAGTTTGGGAGAGACCCAGTACTTC.

This rearrangement joins TRBV19 to TRBJ2-3; 11 nucleotides line up with TRBD2. V shed 8 bases and J 6 bases; nucleotides not matched to a gene: 7. Germline V gene lookup returns CDR1 LNHDA and CDR2 SQIVND (reference sequence). This CDR3 contains 14 residues. The CDR3 loop is CASGTSGETDTQYF. The CDR3 DNA follows: TGTGCCAGTGGGACTAGCGGCGAAACGGATACGCAGTATTTT. The entire variable domain, with the rest obtained from reference TRBV19 and TRBJ2-3, is as follows: DGGITQSPKYLFRKEGQNVTLSCEQNLNHDAMYWYRQDPGQGLRLIYYSQIVNDFQKGDIAEGYSVSREKKESFPLTVTSAQKNPTAFYLCASGTSGETDTQYFGPGTRLTVL.

The V call is TRBV19, the J call TRBJ2-1, with 7 bases matching TRBD2. This CDR3 has 15 amino acids. Germline CDR1 LNHDA, CDR2 SQIVND (reference sequence). J gave up 1 base and V 0 bases, and 0 bases lay outside the gene matches. The CDR3 sequence is CASSIDSGSYNEQFF. The DNA for the CDR3 is TGTGCCAGTAGTATAGATAGCGGGTCCTACAATGAGCAGTTCTTC. Based on the CDR3 plus reference TRBV19 and TRBJ2-1, the full variable domain is DGGITQSPKYLFRKEGQNVTLSCEQNLNHDAMYWYRQDPGQGLRLIYYSQIVNDFQKGDIAEGYSVSREKKESFPLTVTSAQKNPTAFYLCASSIDSGSYNEQFFGPGTRLTVL.

The rearrangement uses TRBV28 and TRBJ2-7; no clear D. V shed 5 bases and J shed 3 bases, with 14 bases lying between them. CDR1 and CDR2 (germline): MDHEN, SYDVKM. CDR3 size: 14 residues. The DNA for the CDR3 is TGTGCCAGCAGTCACGATCTAACTGACTACGAGCAGTACTTC. This sequence encodes CASSHDLTDYEQYF.

As to this clone: The junction shows a germline mismatch at one end, possibly a read error. The V and J genes are TRBV19 and TRBJ2-2, with 11 bases aligning to TRBD1. From germline, CDR1 is LNHDA and CDR2 SQIVND (reference sequence). This CDR3 is built from 19 residues. CDR3 residues: CASSYSTGQGAENTGEPFF. The CDR3 nucleotides are TGTGCCAGTAGTTACAGCACCGGACAGGGGGCAGAGAACACCGGGGAGCCGTTTTTT.

The chain employs TRBV5-4 and TRBJ2-7; TRBD2 is a possible D gene (6 bases). Germline CDR1 and CDR2: SGHNT and YYREEE (reference sequence). The CDR3 has 15 residues. V dropped 3 bases and J dropped 1 base, with 14 bases sitting between them. CDR3: CASSSADYNSYEQYF. DNA of the CDR3: TGTGCCAGCAGCTCAGCGGACTACAATTCCTACGAGCAGTACTTC.